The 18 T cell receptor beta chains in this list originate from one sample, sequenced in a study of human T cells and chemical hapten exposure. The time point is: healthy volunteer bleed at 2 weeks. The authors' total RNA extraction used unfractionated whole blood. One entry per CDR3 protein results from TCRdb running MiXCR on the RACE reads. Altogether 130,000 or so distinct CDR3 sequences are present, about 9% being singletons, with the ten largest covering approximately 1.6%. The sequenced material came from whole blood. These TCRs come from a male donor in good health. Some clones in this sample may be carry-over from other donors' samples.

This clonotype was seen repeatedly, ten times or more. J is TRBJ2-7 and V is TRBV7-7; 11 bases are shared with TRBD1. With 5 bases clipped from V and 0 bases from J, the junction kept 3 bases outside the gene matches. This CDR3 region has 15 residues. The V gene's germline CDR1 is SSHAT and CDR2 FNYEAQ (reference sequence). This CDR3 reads CASSAGTGGSYEQYF. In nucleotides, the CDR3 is TGTGCCAGCAGCGCTGGGACAGGGGGCTCCTACGAGCAGTACTTC.

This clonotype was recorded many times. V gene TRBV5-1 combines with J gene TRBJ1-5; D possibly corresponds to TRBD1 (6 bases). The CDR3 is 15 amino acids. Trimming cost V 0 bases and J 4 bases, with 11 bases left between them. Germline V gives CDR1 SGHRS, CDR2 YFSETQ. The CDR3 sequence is CASSLEGGLNQPQHF. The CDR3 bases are TGCGCCAGCAGCTTGGAGGGGGGCTTAAATCAGCCCCAGCATTTT. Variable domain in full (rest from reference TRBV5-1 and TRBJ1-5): KAGVTQTPRYLIKTRGQQVTLSCSPISGHRSVSWYQQTPGQGLQFLFEYFSETQRNKGNFPGRFSGRQFSNSRSEMNVSTLELGDSALYLCASSLEGGLNQPQHFGDGTRLSIL.

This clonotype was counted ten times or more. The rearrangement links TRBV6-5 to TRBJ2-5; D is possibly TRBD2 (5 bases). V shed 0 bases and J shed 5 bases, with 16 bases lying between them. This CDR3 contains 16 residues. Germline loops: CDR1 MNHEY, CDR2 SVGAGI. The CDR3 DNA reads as TGTGCCAGCAGTTACTCGATGGCAGGCTCGGGGGAGACCCAGTACTTC. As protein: CASSYSMAGSGETQYF.

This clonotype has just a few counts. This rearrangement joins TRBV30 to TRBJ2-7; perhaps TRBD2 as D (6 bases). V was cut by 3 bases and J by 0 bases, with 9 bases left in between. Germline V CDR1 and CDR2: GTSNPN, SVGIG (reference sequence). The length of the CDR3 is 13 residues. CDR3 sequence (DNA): TGTGCCTGGAGCCCCGGGAGCTCCTACGAGCAGTACTTC. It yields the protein CAWSPGSSYEQYF. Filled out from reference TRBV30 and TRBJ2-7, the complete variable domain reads SQTIHQWPATLVQPVGSPLSLECTVEGTSNPNLYWYRQAAGRGLQLLFYSVGIGQISSEVPQNLSASRPQDRQFILSSKKLLLSDSGFYLCAWSPGSSYEQYFGPGTRLTVT.

CDR3 region: CASSRWAGVMNTEAFF. The CDR3 DNA sequence: TGTGCCAGCAGTCGGTGGGCAGGGGTGATGAACACTGAAGCTTTCTTT. The chain carries TRBV27 and TRBJ1-1, with D maybe TRBD1 (6 bases). Trimming left V 5 bases short and J 0 bases short, with 16 bases between. Germline V gives CDR1 MNHEY, CDR2 SMNVEV (reference sequence). This CDR3 has 16 residues.

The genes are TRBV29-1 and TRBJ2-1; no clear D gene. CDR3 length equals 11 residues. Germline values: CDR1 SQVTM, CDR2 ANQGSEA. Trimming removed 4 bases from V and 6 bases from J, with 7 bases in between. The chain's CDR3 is CSVVHSNEQFF. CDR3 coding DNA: TGCAGCGTTGTTCATAGCAATGAGCAGTTCTTC.

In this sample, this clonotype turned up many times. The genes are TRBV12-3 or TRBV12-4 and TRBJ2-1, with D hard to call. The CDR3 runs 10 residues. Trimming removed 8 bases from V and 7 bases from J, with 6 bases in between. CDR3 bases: TGTGCCAGCGGCCTTAATGAGCAGTTCTTC. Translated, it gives CASGLNEQFF.

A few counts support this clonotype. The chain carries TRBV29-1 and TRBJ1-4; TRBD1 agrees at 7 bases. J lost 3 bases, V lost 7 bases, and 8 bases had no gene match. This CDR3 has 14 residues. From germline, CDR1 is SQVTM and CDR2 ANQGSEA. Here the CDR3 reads CSAKTGSSNEKLFF. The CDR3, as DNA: TGCAGCGCGAAGACAGGGTCTTCTAATGAAAAACTGTTTTTT.

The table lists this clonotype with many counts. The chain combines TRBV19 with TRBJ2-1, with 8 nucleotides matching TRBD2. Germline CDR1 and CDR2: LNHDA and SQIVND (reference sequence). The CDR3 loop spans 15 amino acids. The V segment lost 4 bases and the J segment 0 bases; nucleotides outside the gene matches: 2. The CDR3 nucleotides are TGTGCCAGTAGTACAAGCGGGAGCTCCTACAATGAGCAGTTCTTC. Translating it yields CASSTSGSSYNEQFF. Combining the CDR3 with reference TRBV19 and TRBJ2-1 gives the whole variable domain DGGITQSPKYLFRKEGQNVTLSCEQNLNHDAMYWYRQDPGQGLRLIYYSQIVNDFQKGDIAEGYSVSREKKESFPLTVTSAQKNPTAFYLCASSTSGSSYNEQFFGPGTRLTVL.

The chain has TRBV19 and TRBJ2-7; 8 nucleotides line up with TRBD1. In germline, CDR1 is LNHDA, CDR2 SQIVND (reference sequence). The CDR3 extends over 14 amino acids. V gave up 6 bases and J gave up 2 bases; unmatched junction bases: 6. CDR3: CASRTGQAPYEQYF. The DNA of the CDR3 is TGTGCCAGTAGGACGGGACAGGCACCCTACGAGCAGTACTTC.

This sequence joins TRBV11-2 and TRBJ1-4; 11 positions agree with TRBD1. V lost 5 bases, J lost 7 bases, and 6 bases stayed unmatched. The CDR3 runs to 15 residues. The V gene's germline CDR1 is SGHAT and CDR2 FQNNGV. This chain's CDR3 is CASSHWTGGREKLFF. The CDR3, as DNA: TGTGCCAGCAGCCATTGGACAGGGGGCCGTGAAAAACTGTTTTTT. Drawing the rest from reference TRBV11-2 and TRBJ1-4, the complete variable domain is EAGVAQSPRYKIIEKRQSVAFWCNPISGHATLYWYQQILGQGPKLLIQFQNNGVVDDSQLPKDRFSAERLKGVDSTLKIQPAKLEDSAVYLCASSHWTGGREKLFFGSGTQLSVL.

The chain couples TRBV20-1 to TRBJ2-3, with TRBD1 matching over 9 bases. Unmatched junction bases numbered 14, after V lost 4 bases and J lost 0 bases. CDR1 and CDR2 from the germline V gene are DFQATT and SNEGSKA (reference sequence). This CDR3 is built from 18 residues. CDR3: CSATTGGMAGTSTDTQYF. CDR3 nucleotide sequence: TGCAGTGCTACTACAGGGGGCATGGCGGGGACTAGCACAGATACGCAGTATTTT.

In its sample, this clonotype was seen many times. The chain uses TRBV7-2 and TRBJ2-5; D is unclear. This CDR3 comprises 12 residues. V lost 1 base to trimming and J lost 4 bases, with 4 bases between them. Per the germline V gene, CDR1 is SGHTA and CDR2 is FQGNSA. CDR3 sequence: CASSLERETQYF. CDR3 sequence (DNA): TGTGCCAGCAGCTTAGAAAGAGAGACCCAGTACTTC.

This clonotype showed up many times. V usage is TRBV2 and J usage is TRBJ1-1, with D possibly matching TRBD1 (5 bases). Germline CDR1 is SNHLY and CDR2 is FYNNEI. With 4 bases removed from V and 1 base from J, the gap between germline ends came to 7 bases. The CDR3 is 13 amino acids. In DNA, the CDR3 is TGTGCCAGCAGTGCGGGGGGGAACACTGAAGCTTTCTTT. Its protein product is CASSAGGNTEAFF.

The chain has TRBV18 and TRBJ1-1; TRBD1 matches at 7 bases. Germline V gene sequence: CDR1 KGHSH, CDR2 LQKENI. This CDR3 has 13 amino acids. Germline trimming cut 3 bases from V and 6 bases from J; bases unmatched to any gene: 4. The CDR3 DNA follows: TGTGCCAGCTCACCTTACAGGGGTCCTGAAGCTTTCTTT. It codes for CASSPYRGPEAFF. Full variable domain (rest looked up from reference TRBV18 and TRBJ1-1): NAGVMQNPRHLVRRRGQEARLRCSPMKGHSHVYWYRQLPEEGLKFMVYLQKENIIDESGMPKERFSAEFPKEGPSILRIQQVVRGDSAAYFCASSPYRGPEAFFGQGTRLTVV.

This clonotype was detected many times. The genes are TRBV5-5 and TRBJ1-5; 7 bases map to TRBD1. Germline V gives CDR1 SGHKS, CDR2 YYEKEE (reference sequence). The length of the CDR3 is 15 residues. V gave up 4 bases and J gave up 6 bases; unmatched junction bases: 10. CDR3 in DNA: TGTGCCAGCAGCGGAACCGACAGGGATGGTCAGCCCCAGCATTTT. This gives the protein CASSGTDRDGQPQHF. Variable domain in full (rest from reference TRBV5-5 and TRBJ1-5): DAGVTQSPTHLIKTRGQQVTLRCSPISGHKSVSWYQQVLGQGPQFIFQYYEKEERGRGNFPDRFSARQFPNYSSELNVNALLLGDSALYLCASSGTDRDGQPQHFGDGTRLSIL.

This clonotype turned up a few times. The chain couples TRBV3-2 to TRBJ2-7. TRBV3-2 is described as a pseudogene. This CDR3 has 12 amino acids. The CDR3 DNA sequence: TGTGCCAGCAGACAGTATACCTACGAGCAGTACTTC. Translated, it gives CASRQYTYEQYF.

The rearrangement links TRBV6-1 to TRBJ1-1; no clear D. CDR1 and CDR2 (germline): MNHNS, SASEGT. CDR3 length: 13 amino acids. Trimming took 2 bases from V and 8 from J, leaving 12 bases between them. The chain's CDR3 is CASSELMGLEAFF. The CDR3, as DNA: TGTGCCAGCAGTGAACTGATGGGCTTGGAAGCTTTCTTT.